The 8 T cell receptor beta chains reported below all come from one sample, sequenced in a study of shared clonotypes between healthy human individuals. The repertoire was sequenced with immunoSEQ multiplex PCR; TCRdb's copy has only in-frame clones and lacks some. This sample has roughly 2.1 million clones, with approximately 94% found just once. The naive CD8 population came from CD45RO-negative cells selected for CCR7, without terminally differentiated effector memory CD45RA+ cells. Specimen: naive CD8+ T cells from PBMCs. These receptors were taken from a man between 18 and 29 years old in good health. Some clones in this sample may be carry-over from other donors' samples.

V and J are TRBV2 and TRBJ1-1; maybe TRBD1 (5 bases). The V gene lost 3 bases and the J gene lost 1 base, with 6 bases spanning the gap. Germline lookup yields CDR1 SNHLY and CDR2 FYNNEI. The CDR3 is made up of 13 amino acids. CDR3 sequence reads: CASSDRENTEAFF. Here the CDR3 DNA reads TGTGCCAGCAGTGACAGGGAGAACACTGAAGCTTTCTTT.

Comment on this clone: This CDR3 is also generated by other DNA sequences in the sample. V usage is TRBV2 and J usage is TRBJ2-7; maybe TRBD2 (6 bases). CDR3 size: 13 residues. The V and J ends lost 3 bases and 0 bases respectively, with 6 bases between them. Germline CDR1 is SNHLY and CDR2 is FYNNEI. CDR3 sequence: CASSDGSSYEQYF. CDR3 in DNA: TGTGCCAGCAGTGACGGGAGCTCCTACGAGCAGTACTTC.

The gene calls are TRBV19 and TRBJ1-1; D unclear. This CDR3 is built from 11 residues. Germline V gene sequence: CDR1 LNHDA, CDR2 SQIVND (reference sequence). Deletions cut 7 bases from V and 6 bases from J, with 9 bases between. This CDR3 reads CASIKPPEAFF. The CDR3 coding sequence is TGTGCCAGTATAAAGCCTCCTGAAGCTTTCTTT.

The chain joins TRBV19 to TRBJ2-5; 10 bases map to TRBD1. The ends lost 0 bases at V and 10 bases at J; junction bases unmatched: 5. CDR3 length: 14 residues. CDR1 is LNHDA, CDR2 SQIVND, per germline (reference sequence). The CDR3 DNA sequence: TGTGCCAGTAGTATAGACGGGACAGGGGCGGGCCAGTACTTC. Translation gives CASSIDGTGAGQYF. Full variable domain (remainder filled in from reference TRBV19 and TRBJ2-5): DGGITQSPKYLFRKEGQNVTLSCEQNLNHDAMYWYRQDPGQGLRLIYYSQIVNDFQKGDIAEGYSVSREKKESFPLTVTSAQKNPTAFYLCASSIDGTGAGQYFGPGTRLLVL.

This clone was seen once. V and J are TRBV28 and TRBJ2-7; no firm D call. CDR3 length: 14 amino acids. The germline CDR1 and CDR2 sequences are MDHEN and SYDVKM. The V gene lost 3 bases and the J gene lost 2 bases, with 11 bases spanning the gap. CDR3 sequence (DNA): TGTGCCAGCAGTTTCTCGGACGTGACCTACGAGCAGTACTTC. Translation gives CASSFSDVTYEQYF.

The CDR3 reads CASSQGASGSHEQFF. CDR3 nucleotide sequence: TGTGCCAGCAGCCAAGGCGCTAGCGGGAGCCATGAGCAGTTCTTC. V gene TRBV4-2 combines with J gene TRBJ2-1; 10 nucleotides align to TRBD2. The V and J ends lost 1 base and 8 bases, in that order; junction bases with no gene match: 5. Germline loops: CDR1 LGHNA, CDR2 YNFKEQ. This CDR3 comprises 15 residues.

The V and J genes are TRBV25-1 and TRBJ2-5, with a possible D match to TRBD1 (6 bases). V was clipped by 5 bases and J by 4 bases, with 17 bases between them. Germline V gene sequence: CDR1 MGHDK, CDR2 SYGVNS. The CDR3 loop spans 15 amino acids. DNA for the CDR3: TGTGCCAGCAGTACCTACAGGGAACCTCGAGAGACCCAGTACTTC. Its protein product is CASSTYREPRETQYF.

The V gene is TRBV29-1, the J gene TRBJ2-7, with 10 bases that match TRBD1. Germline V gives CDR1 SQVTM, CDR2 ANQGSEA. Trimming cost V 5 bases and J 5 bases; bases outside gene matches: 6. CDR3 length: 13 amino acids. The CDR3 sequence: CSVRPTGGDEQYF. The CDR3 bases are TGCAGCGTTCGTCCGACAGGGGGCGACGAGCAGTACTTC.